This entry features one T cell receptor (beta chain) sequence. The CDR3 has 15 amino acids. The V and J ends lost 6 bases and 0 bases respectively, with 12 bases between them. Germline CDR1 and CDR2: MNHEY and SMNVEV (reference sequence). In the original workflow: Amplification of reference gene primers was used by the study to estimate nucleated cell counts. Produced via immunoSEQ multiplex PCR; TCRdb's table is partial and in-frame only. Clone size and the V and J calls come from that table; the DNA yielded D and trimming. The sample lists about 28,000 clones; roughly nine tenths were seen once. The sample belongs to a study of blood T cell repertoires in COVID-19. Across the study: Spain, Italy and the United States supplied samples that represented acute and convalescent COVID-19.

The material sequenced was peripheral blood. The sequence was obtained from a human donor in a cohort sampled during active COVID-19. The genes are TRBV27 and TRBJ2-1; possible D gene TRBD2, 5 bases. The CDR3 protein is CASRAAMSSYNEQFF. The CDR3 DNA reads TGTGCCAGCAGAGCGGCGATGAGCTCCTACAATGAGCAGTTCTTC.